A single sample is the source of the 18 T cell receptor beta chains below, sequenced in a study of blood T cell repertoires in COVID-19 (dated by TCRdb to the early 2020s). Library preparation used the immunoSEQ multiplex PCR assay. TCRdb took this table from immuneACCESS and kept in-frame rearrangements with V and J called. Such tables lack part of the clones; where checked against another copy, unresolved V genes explain under half of the gap, and the rest is unexplained. Recorded for this sample are a few hundred thousand clones; 80% to 90% of them occurred a single time. Of the sample, around 4.1% falls within the top ten clones. Sequencing used PBMCs or T cells enriched from blood (not recorded which). All receptors come from a man between 25 and 39 years old with acute COVID-19.

The chain uses TRBV21-1 and TRBJ2-1; no check of the table's D call, TRBD1, against the DNA was made. TRBV21-1 is deemed a pseudogene. This CDR3 comprises 15 residues. The CDR3 coding sequence is TGTGCCAGCAGCAAATTTTCTAGAGACAGCAATGAGCAGTTCTTC. Protein: CASSKFSRDSNEQFF.

The chain uses TRBV27 and TRBJ2-1, with D tentatively TRBD1 (5 bases). V lost 0 bases and J lost 7, with 13 bases in between. In germline, CDR1 is MNHEY, CDR2 SMNVEV (reference sequence). CDR3 size: 15 residues. The CDR3: CASSLSTPRANEQFF. As DNA, the CDR3 is TGTGCCAGCAGTTTATCGACGCCCAGGGCAAATGAGCAGTTCTTC.

The chain links TRBV7-9 to TRBJ1-1, with D possibly being TRBD1 (5 bases). This CDR3 comprises 12 residues. Trimming cost V 6 bases and J 8 bases, with 13 bases left between them. Looked up from germline, CDR1 is SEHNR and CDR2 is FQNEAQ (reference sequence). The DNA for the CDR3 is TGTGCCAGCAGATATGACAGTAGCGAAGCTTTCTTT. It yields the protein CASRYDSSEAFF.

The chain couples TRBV28 to TRBJ2-1; 10 nucleotides line up with TRBD2. Germline-derived CDR1 and CDR2 are MDHEN and SYDVKM. The CDR3 contains 16 residues. After removal of 8 bases from V and 0 bases from J, the junction contained 7 bases not matched to a gene. CDR3 sequence: CASWPSGGSSYNEQFF. The CDR3 DNA is TGTGCCAGCTGGCCTAGCGGGGGTAGCTCCTACAATGAGCAGTTCTTC.

V usage is TRBV7-9 and J usage is TRBJ1-5, with TRBD1 matching 7 bases. The CDR3 totals 13 residues. Unmatched junction bases numbered 6, after V lost 8 bases and J lost 5 bases. Germline lookup yields CDR1 SEHNR and CDR2 FQNEAQ (reference sequence). CDR3 sequence (DNA): TGTGCCAGCGCGACAGGGCTTGATCAGCCCCAGCATTTT. Amino acids: CASATGLDQPQHF.

CDR3 in DNA: TGTGCCAGCAGCTTCCGGGGACAGGGAGAAGCTTTCTTT. Its translation is CASSFRGQGEAFF. The rearrangement joins TRBV5-5 to TRBJ1-1, with 9 bases fitting TRBD1. Germline V gene sequence: CDR1 SGHKS, CDR2 YYEKEE (reference sequence). V shed 2 bases, J shed 8 bases, and the junction held 4 bases outside the gene matches. The CDR3 consists of 13 residues. Looking up the rest from reference TRBV5-5 and TRBJ1-1 gives the full variable domain: DAGVTQSPTHLIKTRGQQVTLRCSPISGHKSVSWYQQVLGQGPQFIFQYYEKEERGRGNFPDRFSARQFPNYSSELNVNALLLGDSALYLCASSFRGQGEAFFGQGTRLTVV.

The chain employs TRBV5-1 and TRBJ2-3, with a possible D match to TRBD1 (6 bases). V gave up 3 bases and J gave up 2 bases, with 13 bases separating them. Germline V gives CDR1 SGHRS, CDR2 YFSETQ. The CDR3 length is 15 residues. CDR3 in amino acids: CASSWDNRDTDTQYF. DNA for the CDR3: TGCGCCAGCAGCTGGGACAACAGGGACACAGATACGCAGTATTTT.

In its sample, this clone was seen a few times. The J gene is TRBJ2-1, the V gene TRBV7-8; 11 positions match TRBD2. The V gene's germline CDR1 is SGHVS and CDR2 FQNEAQ. The J segment lost 10 bases and the V segment lost 5 bases, leaving 10 bases of the junction unmatched. This CDR3 comprises 15 residues. CDR3 protein: CASSNGLAGGSEQFF. CDR3 DNA: TGTGCCAGCAGCAATGGACTAGCGGGTGGGTCAGAGCAGTTCTTC.

V gene TRBV27 combines with J gene TRBJ1-3; D uncertain. Germline CDR1 is MNHEY and CDR2 is SMNVEV (reference sequence). The CDR3 is 14 amino acids. Trimming left V 9 bases short and J 6 bases short, with 18 bases between. The CDR3 spells CASRGPGQVNTIYF. The CDR3 DNA sequence: TGTGCCAGTCGGGGTCCTGGGCAGGTAAACACCATATATTTT.

CDR3 protein: CASSELAGETQYF. The CDR3 DNA follows: TGTGCCAGCAGCGAACTAGCCGGAGAGACCCAGTACTTC. The chain recombines TRBV13 with TRBJ2-5; D perhaps matches TRBD2 (6 bases). Trimming cost V 5 bases and J 4 bases, with 11 bases left between them. The CDR3 runs 13 residues. Germline CDR1 reads PRHDT; CDR2 reads FYEKMQ (reference sequence).

The chain carries TRBV18 and TRBJ1-4; no clear D. CDR3 size: 13 residues. CDR1 is KGHSH, CDR2 LQKENI, per germline. Deletions cut 5 bases from V and 4 bases from J, with 8 bases between. CDR3 protein: CASSEGLNEKLFF. CDR3 nucleotides: TGTGCCAGCTCAGAAGGACTTAATGAAAAACTGTTTTTT.

V is TRBV7-8 and J is TRBJ1-4; D gene ambiguous. Germline V gene sequence: CDR1 SGHVS, CDR2 FQNEAQ. The CDR3 sequence is 16 residues long. V was trimmed by 1 base and J by 0 bases, leaving 9 bases between them. For the CDR3, the DNA is TGTGCCAGCAGCTTAGACCGTCCAGCAACTAATGAAAAACTGTTTTTT. It specifies CASSLDRPATNEKLFF.

The chain uses TRBV6-5 and TRBJ1-4; D unclear. With 6 bases removed from V and 2 bases from J, the gap between germline ends came to 13 bases. The CDR3 extends over 15 amino acids. The germline CDR1 and CDR2 sequences are MNHEY and SVGAGI. Here the CDR3 reads CASSANGKTNEKLFF. The CDR3 DNA reads as TGTGCCAGCAGCGCCAATGGCAAGACTAATGAAAAACTGTTTTTT.

The chain joins TRBV6-5 to TRBJ2-2; a weak D match, TRBD2 (6 bases). Per germline, CDR1 MNHEY and CDR2 SVGAGI. This CDR3 comprises 15 residues. V was clipped by 5 bases and J by 3 bases, with 13 bases between them. For the CDR3, the DNA is TGTGCCAGCAGTCGGGAGTCCGAGGACACCGGGGAGCTGTTTTTT. It yields the protein CASSRESEDTGELFF.

The V and J genes are TRBV18 and TRBJ1-4, with no clear D. The CDR3 loop spans 15 amino acids. CDR1 is KGHSH and CDR2 is LQKENI in the germline V gene. The V gene lost 2 bases and the J gene lost 0 bases, with 7 bases spanning the gap. The CDR3 DNA sequence: TGTGCCAGCTCACCAGCGATTGCAACTAATGAAAAACTGTTTTTT. It codes for CASSPAIATNEKLFF. The variable domain in full, completed from reference TRBV18 and TRBJ1-4, reads NAGVMQNPRHLVRRRGQEARLRCSPMKGHSHVYWYRQLPEEGLKFMVYLQKENIIDESGMPKERFSAEFPKEGPSILRIQQVVRGDSAAYFCASSPAIATNEKLFFGSGTQLSVL.

CDR3 protein: CASSQTPGQQGEKLFF. The CDR3 nucleotides are TGCGCCAGCAGCCAGACACCGGGACAACAAGGGGAAAAACTGTTTTTT. The chain is built from TRBV5-1 and TRBJ1-4; the D gene is possibly TRBD1 (6 bases). The V gene's germline CDR1 is SGHRS and CDR2 YFSETQ. V lost 4 bases and J lost 8, with 21 bases in between. The CDR3 contains 16 residues.

This clone was detected once. This chain uses TRBV2 with TRBJ1-1, with D possibly TRBD1 on 5 matching bases. The CDR3 length is 14 residues. V shed 7 bases and J shed 4 bases, with 16 bases lying between them. The germline gives CDR1 SNHLY, CDR2 FYNNEI. The DNA for the CDR3 is TGTGCCAGCAAACGGGCTGGGGGGAGCACTGAAGCTTTCTTT. As protein: CASKRAGGSTEAFF. The complete variable domain, with remaining parts taken from reference TRBV2 and TRBJ1-1, reads EPEVTQTPSHQVTQMGQEVILRCVPISNHLYFYWYRQILGQKVEFLVSFYNNEISEKSEIFDDQFSVERPDGSNFTLKIRSTKLEDSAMYFCASKRAGGSTEAFFGQGTRLTVV.

The chain carries TRBV7-8 and TRBJ1-1; D is perhaps TRBD1 (5 bases). The CDR3 contains 17 residues. Germline CDR1 and CDR2: SGHVS and FQNEAQ. The V end was cut by 5 bases, the J end by 5 bases, with 24 bases between. CDR3 loop: CASSPLGRSWGGTEAFF. The CDR3 bases are TGTGCCAGCAGCCCTCTCGGCCGCAGTTGGGGGGGGACTGAAGCTTTCTTT. Together with reference TRBV7-8 and TRBJ1-1, the CDR3 gives the full variable domain: GAGVSQSPRYKVAKRGQDVALRCDPISGHVSLFWYQQALGQGPEFLTYFQNEAQLDKSGLPSDRFFAERPEGSVSTLKIQRTQQEDSAVYLCASSPLGRSWGGTEAFFGQGTRLTVV.